The clone carrying this TCR beta chain was observed a single time. The method was immunoSEQ multiplex PCR; TCRdb's version includes in-frame clones alone and lacks a portion of them. The table lists under 100,000 clones, just over 85% of them singletons. This sample is part of a study of technical replicates of blood from several donors. The CDR3 runs 14 residues. Germline assignment: CDR1 SGHRS and CDR2 YFSETQ. The ends were cut back, 3 bases at V and 4 bases at J, with 12 bases in the middle. This clonotype was sampled from a human donor in good health. Some clones in this sample may be carry-over from other donors' samples. The sample was PBMCs. The chain carries TRBV5-1 and TRBJ2-3, with TRBD1 as a possible D gene (5 bases). Here the CDR3 DNA reads TGCGCCAGCAGCTCAGACAGCCCCTCAGATACGCAGTATTTT. Translation: CASSSDSPSDTQYF.